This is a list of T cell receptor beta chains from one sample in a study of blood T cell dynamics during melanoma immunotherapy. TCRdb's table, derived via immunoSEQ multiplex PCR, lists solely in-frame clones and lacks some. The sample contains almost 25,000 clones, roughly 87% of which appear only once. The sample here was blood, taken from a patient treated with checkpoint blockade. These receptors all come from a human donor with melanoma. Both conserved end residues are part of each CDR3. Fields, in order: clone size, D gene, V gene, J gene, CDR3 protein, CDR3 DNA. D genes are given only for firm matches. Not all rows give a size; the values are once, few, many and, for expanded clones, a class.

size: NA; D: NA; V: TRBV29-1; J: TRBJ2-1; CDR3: CSVGGTPYNEQFF; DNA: TGCAGCGTTGGCGGGACACCCTACAATGAGCAGTTCTTC
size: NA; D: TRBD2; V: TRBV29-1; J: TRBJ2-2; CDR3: CSVDAAGGNTGELFF; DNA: TGCAGCGTTGATGCGGCGGGAGGGAACACCGGGGAGCTGTTTTTT
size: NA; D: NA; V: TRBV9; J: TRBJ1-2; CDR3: CASGREDIYGYTF; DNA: TGTGCCAGCGGCAGGGAGGACATCTATGGCTACACCTTC
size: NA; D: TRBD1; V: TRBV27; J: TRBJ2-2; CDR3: CASSLGTGGTGELFF; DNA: TGTGCCAGCAGTTTAGGGACAGGGGGGACCGGGGAGCTGTTTTTT
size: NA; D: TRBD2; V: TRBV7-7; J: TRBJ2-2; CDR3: CASSFRRGGTGELFF; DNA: TGTGCCAGCAGCTTCCGGCGGGGGGGGACCGGGGAGCTGTTTTTT
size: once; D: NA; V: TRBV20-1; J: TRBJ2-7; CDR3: CSARVIDEQYF; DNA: TGCAGTGCTAGAGTTATAGACGAGCAGTACTTC
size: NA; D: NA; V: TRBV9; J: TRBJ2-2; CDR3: CASSVGRASNTGELFF; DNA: TGTGCCAGCAGCGTAGGCAGGGCCTCGAACACCGGGGAGCTGTTTTTT
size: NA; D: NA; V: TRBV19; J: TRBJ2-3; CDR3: CASSKASVGTDTQYF; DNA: TGTGCCAGTAGTAAAGCTAGCGTGGGCACAGATACGCAGTATTTT
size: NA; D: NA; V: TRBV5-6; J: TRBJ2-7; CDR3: CASSSGSSYEQYF; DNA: TGTGCCAGCAGCTCGGGGTCATCCTACGAGCAGTACTTC
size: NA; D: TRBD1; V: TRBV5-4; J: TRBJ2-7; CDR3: CASSPPGLTGAYEQYF; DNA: TGTGCCAGCAGCCCCCCGGGATTGACAGGGGCCTACGAGCAGTACTTC
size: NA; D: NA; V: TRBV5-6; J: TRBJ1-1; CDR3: CASSSIEVWADTEAFF; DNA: TGTGCCAGCAGCTCCATCGAGGTATGGGCGGACACTGAAGCTTTCTTT
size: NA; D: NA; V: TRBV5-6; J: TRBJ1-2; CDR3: CASSRGVGYGYTF; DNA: TGTGCCAGCAGCCGAGGGGTCGGCTATGGCTACACCTTC
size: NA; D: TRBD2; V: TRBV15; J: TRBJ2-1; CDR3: CATSSPRGGRPKFF; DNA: TGTGCCACCAGCAGTCCCCGGGGAGGGAGACCCAAGTTCTTC
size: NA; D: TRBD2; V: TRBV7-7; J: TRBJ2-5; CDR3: CASSFGLGETQYF; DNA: TGTGCTAGCAGCTTCGGACTAGGAGAGACCCAGTACTTC
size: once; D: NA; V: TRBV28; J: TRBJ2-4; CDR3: CASSLGGAKNIQYF; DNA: TGTGCCAGCAGTTTAGGGGGAGCCAAAAACATTCAGTACTTC
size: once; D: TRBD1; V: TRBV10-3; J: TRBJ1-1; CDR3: CAIIRDRGTEAFF; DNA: TGTGCCATCATCAGAGACAGGGGCACTGAAGCTTTCTTT
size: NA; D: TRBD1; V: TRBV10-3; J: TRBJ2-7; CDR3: CAIRTRDSGSYEQYF; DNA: TGTGCCATCAGAACCCGGGACAGTGGCTCCTACGAGCAGTACTTC
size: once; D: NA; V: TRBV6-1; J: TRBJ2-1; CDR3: CASGIRTGGGNEQFF; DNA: TGTGCCAGCGGAATTCGAACAGGGGGGGGAAATGAGCAGTTCTTC
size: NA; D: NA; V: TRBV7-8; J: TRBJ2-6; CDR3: CASSLRQKPSGANVLTF; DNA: TGTGCCAGCAGCTTAAGGCAGAAACCCTCTGGGGCCAACGTCCTGACTTTC
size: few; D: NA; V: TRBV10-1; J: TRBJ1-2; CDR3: CASSEWDPEAGYTF; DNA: TGCGCCAGCAGTGAGTGGGACCCGGAAGCTGGCTACACCTTC
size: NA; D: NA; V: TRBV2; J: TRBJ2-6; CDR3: CASSGGSLANVLTF; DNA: TGTGCCAGCAGTGGGGGCTCCCTCGCCAACGTCCTGACTTTC
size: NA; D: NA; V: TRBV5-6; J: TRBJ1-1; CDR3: CASSFTGNTEAFF; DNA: TGTGCCAGCAGCTTTACAGGGAACACTGAAGCTTTCTTT
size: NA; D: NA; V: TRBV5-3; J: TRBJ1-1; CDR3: CARTLGRRGTEAFF; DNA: TGTGCCAGGACCCTCGGGAGAAGAGGCACTGAAGCTTTCTTT
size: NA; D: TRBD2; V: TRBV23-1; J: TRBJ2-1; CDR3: CASSSRTSGNEQFF; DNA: TGCGCCAGCAGTTCCCGGACTAGCGGCAATGAGCAGTTCTTC
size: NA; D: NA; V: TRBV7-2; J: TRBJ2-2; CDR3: CASSLRPPGRSGELFF; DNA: TGTGCCAGCAGCTTAAGGCCGCCAGGGCGGTCCGGGGAGCTGTTTTTT
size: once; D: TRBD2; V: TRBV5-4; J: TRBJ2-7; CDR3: CASSLSGRAKYEQYF; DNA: TGTGCCAGCAGCTTGAGCGGGAGGGCCAAGTACGAGCAGTACTTC
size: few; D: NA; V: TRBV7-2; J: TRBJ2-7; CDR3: CATWDGVYEQYF; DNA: TGTGCCACCTGGGACGGAGTCTACGAGCAGTACTTC
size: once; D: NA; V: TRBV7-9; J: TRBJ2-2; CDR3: CASSPKGRMAGELFF; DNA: TGTGCCAGCAGCCCTAAGGGGAGGATGGCCGGGGAGCTGTTTTTT
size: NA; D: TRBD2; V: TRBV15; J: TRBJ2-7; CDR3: CATREAGVPYEQYF; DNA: TGTGCCACGCGAGAGGCGGGAGTCCCCTACGAGCAGTACTTC
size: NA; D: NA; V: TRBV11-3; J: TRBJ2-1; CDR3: CASSLGGPTNYNEQFF; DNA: TGTGCCAGCAGCTTAGGGGGCCCGACTAACTACAATGAGCAGTTCTTC
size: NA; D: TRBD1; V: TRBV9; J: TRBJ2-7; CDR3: CASSGLGQGTEEQYF; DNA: TGTGCCAGCAGCGGCTTGGGACAGGGGACGGAAGAGCAGTACTTC
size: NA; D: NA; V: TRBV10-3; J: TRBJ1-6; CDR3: CATCDSTNSPLHF; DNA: TGTGCCACCTGCGACTCTACAAATTCACCCCTCCACTTT
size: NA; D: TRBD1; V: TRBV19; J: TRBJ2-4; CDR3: CASSGGDRGIQYF; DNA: TGTGCCAGTAGTGGGGGTGACAGGGGCATTCAGTACTTC
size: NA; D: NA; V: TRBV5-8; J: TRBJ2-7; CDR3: CASSILPGSYEQYF; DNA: TGTGCCAGCAGCATACTCCCAGGGTCGTACGAGCAGTACTTC
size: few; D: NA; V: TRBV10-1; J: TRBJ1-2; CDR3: CASRRGNDGYTF; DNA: TGCGCCAGCAGAAGGGGGAATGATGGCTACACCTTC
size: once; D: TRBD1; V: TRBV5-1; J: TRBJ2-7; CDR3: CASSAVGGQGEYEQYF; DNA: TGCGCCAGCAGCGCGGTCGGGGGACAGGGGGAGTACGAGCAGTACTTC
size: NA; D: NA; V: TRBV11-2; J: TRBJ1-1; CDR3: CASSLNAGDRTEAFF; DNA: TGTGCCAGCAGCTTAAACGCAGGGGATAGGACTGAAGCTTTCTTT
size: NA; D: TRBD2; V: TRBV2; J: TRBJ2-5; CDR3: CASSETLAGAGTQYF; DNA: TGTGCCAGCAGTGAAACGCTAGCGGGAGCAGGGACCCAGTACTTC
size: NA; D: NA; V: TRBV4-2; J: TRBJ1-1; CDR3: CASSQGTGRTDTEAFF; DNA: TGTGCCAGCAGCCAAGGTACAGGCAGGACCGACACTGAAGCTTTCTTT
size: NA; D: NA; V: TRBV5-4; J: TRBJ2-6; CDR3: CASSPAGLSGANVLTF; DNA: TGTGCCAGCAGTCCGGCAGGGCTCTCTGGGGCCAACGTCCTGACTTTC
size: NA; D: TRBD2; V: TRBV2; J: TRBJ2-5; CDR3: CASRGTSGKETQYF; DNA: TGTGCCAGCAGGGGGACTAGCGGTAAAGAGACCCAGTACTTC
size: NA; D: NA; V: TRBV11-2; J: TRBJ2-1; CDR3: CASRSPRGPTYNEQFF; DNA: TGTGCCAGCAGATCCCCCAGAGGCCCCACCTACAATGAGCAGTTCTTC
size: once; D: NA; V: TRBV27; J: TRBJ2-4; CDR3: CASSLREFNKNIQYF; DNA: TGTGCCAGCAGTTTAAGGGAATTCAACAAAAACATTCAGTACTTC
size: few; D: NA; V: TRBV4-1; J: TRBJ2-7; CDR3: CASSQDVSGTQYF; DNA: TGCGCCAGCAGCCAAGATGTTAGCGGAACCCAGTACTTC
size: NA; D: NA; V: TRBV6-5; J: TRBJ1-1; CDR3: CASSYASRSAEAFF; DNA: TGTGCCAGCAGTTACGCCAGCAGGTCCGCTGAAGCTTTCTTT
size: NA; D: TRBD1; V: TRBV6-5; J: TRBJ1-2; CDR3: CASNLFRQGEGYTF; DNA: TGTGCCAGCAACCTATTCCGACAGGGGGAGGGCTACACCTTC
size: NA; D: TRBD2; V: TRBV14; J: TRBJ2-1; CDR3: CASSQELLAGGPNEQFF; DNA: TGTGCCAGCAGCCAAGAACTCCTAGCGGGAGGACCCAATGAGCAGTTCTTC
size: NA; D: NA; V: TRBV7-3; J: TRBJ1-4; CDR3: CASSPTGRTNEKLFF; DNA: TGTGCCAGCAGCCCTACAGGGAGGACTAATGAAAAACTGTTTTTT
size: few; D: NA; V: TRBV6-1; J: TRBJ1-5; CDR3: CASSDGLWGNQPQHF; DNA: TGTGCCAGCAGTGACGGGCTGTGGGGTAATCAGCCCCAGCATTTT
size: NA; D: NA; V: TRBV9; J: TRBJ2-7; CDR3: CASSVGLDYEQYF; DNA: TGTGCCAGCAGCGTAGGACTCGACTACGAGCAGTACTTC
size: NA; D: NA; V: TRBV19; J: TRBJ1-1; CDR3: CASAGWVGQAFF; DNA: TGTGCCAGCGCGGGTTGGGTTGGGCAAGCTTTCTTT
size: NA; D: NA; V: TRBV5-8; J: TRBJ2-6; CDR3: CASSLDRAGANVLTF; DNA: TGTGCCAGCAGCTTGGATCGGGCTGGGGCCAACGTCCTGACTTTC
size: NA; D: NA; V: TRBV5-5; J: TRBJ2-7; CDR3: CASRLLAGGPYEQYF; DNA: TGTGCCAGCAGGCTCCTTGCGGGCGGACCCTACGAGCAGTACTTC
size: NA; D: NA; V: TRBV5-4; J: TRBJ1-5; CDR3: CASSNGTYSNQPQHF; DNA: TGTGCCAGCAGCAACGGGACGTATAGCAATCAGCCCCAGCATTTT
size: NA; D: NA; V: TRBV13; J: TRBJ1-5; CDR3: CASSLTRGGVVGNQPQHF; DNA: TGTGCCAGCAGTTTAACCAGAGGGGGTGTCGTTGGCAATCAGCCCCAGCATTTT
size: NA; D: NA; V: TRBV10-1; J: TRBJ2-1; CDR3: CASSALVNSYNEQFF; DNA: TGCGCCAGCAGTGCTCTGGTGAATTCCTACAATGAGCAGTTCTTC
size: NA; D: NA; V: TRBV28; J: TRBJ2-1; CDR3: CASSRPLGSYNEQFF; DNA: TGTGCCAGCAGTCGCCCGCTAGGCTCCTACAATGAGCAGTTCTTC
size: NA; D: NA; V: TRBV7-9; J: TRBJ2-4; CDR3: CASSLAGGAKNIQYF; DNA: TGTGCCAGCAGCTTAGCGGGCGGGGCCAAAAACATTCAGTACTTC
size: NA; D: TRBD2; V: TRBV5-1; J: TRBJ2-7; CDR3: CASSLAGGPSYEQYF; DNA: TGCGCCAGCAGTCTAGCGGGAGGGCCCTCCTACGAGCAGTACTTC
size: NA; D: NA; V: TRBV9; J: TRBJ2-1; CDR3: CASSRGGGLYNEQFF; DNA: TGTGCCAGCAGCCGTGGAGGGGGGCTCTACAATGAGCAGTTCTTC